This section outlines one TCR beta chain sequence together with its context. Its matching antigen is unknown. Possible read error: a much larger clone is one base away. The data were obtained in a study of T-cell reconstitution after alpha-beta-depleted transplantation in children. The CDR3 is made up of 14 amino acids. Germline CDR1 is SGDLS and CDR2 is YYNGEE. Study conclusions and caveats: Most T-cell counts and diversity one year after the transplant came from T cells that were newly produced. For some patients, TCRbeta diversity was high at day 60 because of recipient T cells and thymic progenitors that survived.

TCRbeta library preparation incorporated unique molecular identifiers. Each CDR3 protein gets one entry after TCRdb re-called the PCR reads with MiXCR. The table shows over 450,000 distinct CDR3 sequences, with approximately 10% occurring only once. The source material was PBMCs, sampled before TCRalphabeta/CD19-depleted stem cell transplant. V gene TRBV9 combines with J gene TRBJ1-5; no clear D gene. The last part of the DNA fits TRBJ2-3 better; the J call may be wrong. The receptor was derived from a child under 10 years old with inherited bone marrow failure, due to receive a stem cell transplant. This chain's CDR3 is CASSATDSNQPQYF. As DNA, the CDR3 is TGTGCCAGCAGCGCCACAGATAGCAATCAGCCCCAGTATTTT.